A selection of T cell receptor beta chains follows, all from one sample in a study of identical twins. TCRdb re-analysed the 5' RACE reads in MiXCR, keeping a single row per CDR3 protein. This sample has approximately 700,000 distinct CDR3 sequences, with roughly 6% found just once. Sequenced sample: naive T cells sorted from blood. These receptors were collected from a man aged 18 to 29 in good health. Both conserved end residues are trimmed from each CDR3. Part of the rows lack a size; the others show once, few, many or a class for expanded clones.

V	size	CDR3
TRBV5-1	many	ASSFPSRGREGDNEQF
TRBV7-3	-	ASSLGHAGELF
TRBV12-3/TRBV12-4	-	ASSTDVTDTQY
TRBV28	many	ASSPRDTQY
TRBV15	few	ATSSGGPGYQETQY
TRBV6-5	many	ASSYRASGSVRDTQY
TRBV12-3/TRBV12-4	few	ASSVGAIEKLF
TRBV27	few	ASSSRDSPGVETQY
TRBV20-1	-	SARWGAWDYGYT
TRBV30	-	AWSARGGIISNQPQH
TRBV20-1	many	SASRDGYT
TRBV7-9	-	ASINDRGGEKLF
TRBV20-1	many	SAPAPGRVDNEQF
TRBV7-2	-	ASSWRHNYEQY
TRBV10-1	many	ASRGGLGTEAF
TRBV7-2	many	ASSRYRRGEKLF
TRBV6-1	-	ASSPPGGAYNEQF
TRBV7-2	few	ASSFPQTGSSSGYT
TRBV12-3/TRBV12-4	many	ASSLLAGDYNEQF
TRBV7-9	-	ASSLPEWDTQY
TRBV4-1	many	ASSQEGQGDSPLH
TRBV20-1	many	SALTGARTEAF